The source of this TCR beta chain is a study of CD8 T cells in ankylosing spondylitis. Broader study findings: Earlier studies detected some motif variants in reactive arthritis synovial fluid and blood. Peripheral blood held disease-linked clones only at relatively low frequency, and these were CD8+.

V lost 1 base and J lost 1, with 2 bases in between. Germline CDR1 is SGHRS and CDR2 is YFSETQ. CDR3 length: 12 residues. There are many counts of this clonotype. No antigen is known for it. In making TCR beta libraries, quantitative 5'-RACE with molecular barcodes was used. Via MiXCR, TCRdb re-called the 5' RACE reads, giving one row per CDR3 protein. The repertoire holds roughly 250,000 distinct CDR3 sequences, with roughly a tenth as singletons. This receptor was identified in a male donor with ankylosing spondylitis or in good health (not recorded which). What was sequenced was blood, either unsorted or a sorted T cell fraction (not recorded which). The chain combines TRBV5-1 with TRBJ2-5; D remains unclear. The CDR3 DNA reads as TGCGCCAGCAGCTTGTCCCAAGAGACCCAGTACTTC. It yields the protein CASSLSQETQYF.